These T cell receptor beta chains were read from a single sample in a study of blood T cell repertoires in COVID-19. Data came from immunoSEQ multiplex PCR; TCRdb stores just in-frame clones and leaves some out. Among some 290,000 clones listed, nearly 90% were seen once. Sequencing was carried out using PBMCs or T cells enriched from blood (not recorded which). The source is a woman under 40 who had recovered from COVID-19. Both conserved end residues are part of each CDR3. A D gene is named only where the DNA matches it firmly. Clone size, where shown, is once, few, many, or a class for clones that have expanded.

clone_size	v_call	d_call	j_call	cdr3_nt	cdr3_aa
-	TRBV19	-	TRBJ2-7	TGTGCCAGTAGTATTAAACCAGACTCTTTCTACGAGCAGTACTTC	CASSIKPDSFYEQYF
-	TRBV11-2	TRBD1	TRBJ1-6	TGTGCCAGCAGCGCCGGACTTGGGACAGGCAATTCACCCCTCCACTTT	CASSAGLGTGNSPLHF
-	TRBV19	-	TRBJ1-6	TGTGCCAGTAGCAGTTCCGGGACATCGAATTCACCCCTCCACTTT	CASSSSGTSNSPLHF
-	TRBV7-2	TRBD2	TRBJ2-6	TGTGCCAGCAGATGGGGGCTAGCGGGAGGATACTCTGGGGCCAACGTCCTGACTTTC	CASRWGLAGGYSGANVLTF
-	TRBV2	TRBD1	TRBJ1-2	TGTGCCAGCAGTGATTGGGACAGGAAAACCAACTATGGCTACACCTTC	CASSDWDRKTNYGYTF
once	TRBV5-1	-	TRBJ2-5	TGCGCCAGCAGCTTGGGACAGGCCCCCTCAAAAATTGAGACCCAGTACTTC	CASSLGQAPSKIETQYF
-	TRBV9	TRBD1	TRBJ2-1	TGTGCCAGCAGCGACGGGGACAGGGTCACCAATGAGCAGTTCTTC	CASSDGDRVTNEQFF
-	TRBV9	-	TRBJ1-6	TGTGCCAGCTCCCTAGCGGGACATAATTCACCCCTCCACTTT	CASSLAGHNSPLHF
once	TRBV7-9	TRBD2	TRBJ2-7	TGTGCCAGCAGCTTAAAGGGACTAGCGGGAAATCCCTACGAGCAGTACTTC	CASSLKGLAGNPYEQYF
once	TRBV5-1	TRBD1	TRBJ2-3	TGCGCCAGCAGCCGACAGGGGGAGGATACGCAGTATTTT	CASSRQGEDTQYF
few	TRBV3-1/TRBV3-2	TRBD2	TRBJ2-1	TGTGCCAGCAGCCAAGGACTAGCGGAGTACAATGAGCAGTTCTTC	CASSQGLAEYNEQFF
-	TRBV27	TRBD1	TRBJ1-2	TGTGCCAGCAGTTTATTCTCGCAGGACAGGGCGAATGGCTACACCTTC	CASSLFSQDRANGYTF
-	TRBV5-4	-	TRBJ2-3	TGTGCCACACGAGGAAACGACAGGCTAAGTACAGATACGCAGTATTTT	CATRGNDRLSTDTQYF
-	TRBV11-2	TRBD1	TRBJ1-1	TGTGCCAGCAGCTTAATAGGACAGGGTGAAGCTTTCTTT	CASSLIGQGEAFF
-	TRBV3-1/TRBV3-2	-	TRBJ1-1	TGTGCCAGCAGCCAAGACAGCCAGACTGGGGCTTTCTTT	CASSQDSQTGAFF
-	TRBV28	-	TRBJ1-1	TGTGCCAGCAGTTTATGGGGTTTGGGGCAGCTAAACACTGAAGCTTTCTTT	CASSLWGLGQLNTEAFF
-	TRBV5-1	TRBD2	TRBJ2-3	TGCGCCAGCAGCTTGGGGACTAGCGGGAGTGGTACAGATACGCAGTATTTT	CASSLGTSGSGTDTQYF
-	TRBV19	TRBD2	TRBJ2-7	TGTGCCAGTAGTATAGTGGCTAGCGGGATTAAGGACGAGCAGTACTTC	CASSIVASGIKDEQYF
-	TRBV7-9	TRBD1	TRBJ1-2	TGTGCCAGCAGCTTCCGGGACAGGGGTATGGAGGACTATGGCTACACCTTC	CASSFRDRGMEDYGYTF
-	TRBV14	-	TRBJ2-1	TGTGCCAGCAGCCTATCTACAGGGCGCTCCCTATTCTCCTACAATGAGCAGTTCTTC	CASSLSTGRSLFSYNEQFF
once	TRBV27	-	TRBJ2-7	TGTGCCAGCAGTCCCGATGCGGGAACGGCGTACGAGCAGTACTTC	CASSPDAGTAYEQYF
-	TRBV11-2	-	TRBJ1-4	TGTGCCAGCAGCCCGCGGGAGGTGGAGGCAACTAATGAAAAACTGTTTTTT	CASSPREVEATNEKLFF
-	TRBV4-2	-	TRBJ1-2	TGTGCCAGCAGCCAAGCGAGCGGTTTAGCTAACTATGGCTACACCTTC	CASSQASGLANYGYTF
-	TRBV2	TRBD1	TRBJ2-7	TGTGCCAGCAGGGGCCCCGGGACAGGACCCTCATCGGTCTACGAGCAGTACTTC	CASRGPGTGPSSVYEQYF
-	TRBV21-1	-	TRBJ1-5	TGTGCCAGCGGGCCCCGGGGGGACGACGATCAGCCCCAGCATTTT	CASGPRGDDDQPQHF
-	TRBV18	TRBD1	TRBJ1-6	TGTGCCAGCTCACCAGTGGCAGGGGACAGTTCACCCCTCCACTTT	CASSPVAGDSSPLHF
-	TRBV11-2	-	TRBJ1-1	TGTGCCAGCAGCCCCTGGGGGCGCGGACGCCTAGCTTTCTTT	CASSPWGRGRLAFF
-	TRBV4-1	TRBD1	TRBJ2-3	TGCGCCAGCAGCCTCCGGACAGGGGCAAACACAGATACGCAGTATTTT	CASSLRTGANTDTQYF
few	TRBV5-1	TRBD1	TRBJ2-3	TGCGCCAGCAGCAAGGGACAGAGCACAGATACGCAGTATTTT	CASSKGQSTDTQYF
-	TRBV12-3/TRBV12-4	-	TRBJ2-3	TGTGCCAGCAGTTCGCACTACGAAGGTACGCAGTATTTT	CASSSHYEGTQYF
-	TRBV20-1	TRBD2	TRBJ2-1	TGCAGTGCTAGTACCCATGGGGCTAGCGGGATTGGTGAGCAGTTCTTC	CSASTHGASGIGEQFF
-	TRBV10-3	-	TRBJ2-5	TGTGCCCATTCGGGCGGGTCCCAAGAGACCCAGTACTTC	CAHSGGSQETQYF
-	TRBV24-1	TRBD1	TRBJ2-1	TGTGCCACCAGTGAGCCGGGACAGGGGGAATTGAATGAGCAGTTCTTC	CATSEPGQGELNEQFF
-	TRBV10-3	-	TRBJ1-5	TGTGCCATCAGTGAGTCAGGGGGGGGTCAGCCCCAGCATTTT	CAISESGGGQPQHF
once	TRBV29-1	-	TRBJ2-5	TGCAGCGTTGGACAGGCAAAGACCCAGTACTTC	CSVGQAKTQYF
-	TRBV7-2	TRBD1	TRBJ1-2	TGTGCCAGCAGGTCACAGGGGTTGAGTAACTATGGCTACACCTTC	CASRSQGLSNYGYTF
-	TRBV7-9	-	TRBJ2-7	TGTGCCAGCAGCTTAGGAACCGGCAGGGCCTACGAGCAGTACTTC	CASSLGTGRAYEQYF
-	TRBV7-9	-	TRBJ2-7	TGTGCCAGCAGCTTAGTAGTTTACGAGCAGTACTTC	CASSLVVYEQYF
once	TRBV7-2	-	TRBJ2-4	TGTGCCAGCAGCTTAGCGGAGGGATTCAACATTCAGTACTTC	CASSLAEGFNIQYF
-	TRBV5-5	TRBD2	TRBJ2-7	TGTGCCAGCAGCACTAGCGGGAACTACGAGCAGTACTTC	CASSTSGNYEQYF
-	TRBV25-1	-	TRBJ1-2	TGTGCCAGCACCTTCGGGGGGAGGTATGGCTACACCTTC	CASTFGGRYGYTF
-	TRBV27	-	TRBJ2-2	TGTGCCAGCAGTTTCCCCGGGGGGCAGGTCACCGGGGAGCTGTTTTTT	CASSFPGGQVTGELFF
-	TRBV12-5	-	TRBJ2-6	TGTGCTAGTGGTTTGGGGGGCAGGGCGATCTACTCTGGGGCCAACGTCCTGACTTTC	CASGLGGRAIYSGANVLTF
-	TRBV27	TRBD1	TRBJ1-5	TGTGCCAGCAGTCCCCAGACAGGGGCAAGCAATCAGCCCCAGCATTTT	CASSPQTGASNQPQHF
-	TRBV28	-	TRBJ2-7	TGTGCCAGCAGTTTGGGTAGCGGAGAGCAGTACTTC	CASSLGSGEQYF
-	TRBV24-1	TRBD2	TRBJ2-1	TGTGCCACCAGTGATTTGACGACTAGCGATAGCTCCTACAATGAGCAGTTCTTC	CATSDLTTSDSSYNEQFF
-	TRBV30	TRBD1	TRBJ1-2	TGTGCCTGGAGTGGGGACAGGGGGGATATAAGTCGAGGCTACACCTTC	CAWSGDRGDISRGYTF
few	TRBV6-5	-	TRBJ1-2	TGTGCCAGCACGACAGCAAGTTATGGCTACACCTTC	CASTTASYGYTF
-	TRBV10-2	TRBD1	TRBJ1-1	TGCGCCAGCAACGACAGGGTGGAAACTGAAGCTTTCTTT	CASNDRVETEAFF
once	TRBV24-1	TRBD1	TRBJ2-6	TGTGCCACCAGTTTAAAACCCGGGACAGCTGGGGCCAACGTCCTGACTTTC	CATSLKPGTAGANVLTF
-	TRBV29-1	-	TRBJ2-7	TGCAGCGTTGGGACAGACCTACGAAAGCAGTACTTC	CSVGTDLRKQYF
-	TRBV7-9	-	TRBJ1-1	TGTGCCAGCAGCCCGAATGGACAGAACACTGAAGCTTTCTTT	CASSPNGQNTEAFF
-	TRBV3-1/TRBV3-2	TRBD2	TRBJ2-7	TGTGCCAGCAGCCAAGGATTAGCGGGAGGGGGCGAGCAGTACTTC	CASSQGLAGGGEQYF